This T cell receptor beta chain was captured in a study of cytomegalovirus exposure and HLA in healthy donors. With regard to this clone: Its target is not known.

Study-level findings and limits: The authors later linked a missense DCLRE1C variant to TCR beta V- and J-gene trimming. In a later analysis, DRB1 alleles had the most associated TCRs; HLA-C alleles the fewest. Reportedly, a later analysis found an Asian-associated ancestry cluster had fewer N-insertions than the roughly 700-donor mean.

PCR was performed using 60 Vbeta and 13 Jbeta primers. Clones were read by immunoSEQ multiplex PCR, and TCRdb kept only the in-frame ones, dropping some. The repertoire consists of approximately 200,000 clones, with about 74% occurring once and the leading ten covering 15% to 19%. Sequencing was done on a sample of PBMCs. The receptor was derived from a man aged 35-49 years in good health and CMV-seronegative.

CDR3 coding DNA: TGTGCCAGCTCACCCGGGGTCGCGGGCGCCAAAAACATTCAGTACTTC. It translates to CASSPGVAGAKNIQYF. V gene TRBV18 combines with J gene TRBJ2-4; D perhaps matches TRBD2 (5 bases). Germline loops: CDR1 KGHSH, CDR2 LQKENI. The CDR3 has 16 amino acids. Trimming removed 3 bases from V and 1 base from J, with 13 bases in between.